Ten or more counts support the clone carrying this T cell receptor (beta chain). The antigen is undetermined. This entry is derived from a study of blood T cells in healthy people across ages. A second roughly 6 to 12 cycle PCR used barcoded and J-beta primers. TCRdb analysed the 5' RACE reads with MiXCR anew, one entry per CDR3 protein. Here the sample spans over 500,000 distinct CDR3 sequences, approximately 52% being singletons. Each sample yielded at least 6 million isolated PBMCs. Between the trimmed V and J ends, which lost 8 bases and 8 bases, there was a span of 16 bases. There are 13 residues in the CDR3. The germline V gene has CDR1 SNHLY and CDR2 FYNNEI. Study-level points and caveats: Higher diversity and more naive CD4+ cells were features of long-lived donors, compared to aged donors.

The TCR originated in a woman of 80 years or more in good health. Sequenced sample: blood. The chain uses TRBV2 and TRBJ2-1; a weak D match, TRBD1 (6 bases). CDR3 in amino acids: CASGGVRFHEQFF. CDR3 in DNA: TGTGCCAGCGGGGGCGTCAGGTTCCATGAGCAGTTCTTC.